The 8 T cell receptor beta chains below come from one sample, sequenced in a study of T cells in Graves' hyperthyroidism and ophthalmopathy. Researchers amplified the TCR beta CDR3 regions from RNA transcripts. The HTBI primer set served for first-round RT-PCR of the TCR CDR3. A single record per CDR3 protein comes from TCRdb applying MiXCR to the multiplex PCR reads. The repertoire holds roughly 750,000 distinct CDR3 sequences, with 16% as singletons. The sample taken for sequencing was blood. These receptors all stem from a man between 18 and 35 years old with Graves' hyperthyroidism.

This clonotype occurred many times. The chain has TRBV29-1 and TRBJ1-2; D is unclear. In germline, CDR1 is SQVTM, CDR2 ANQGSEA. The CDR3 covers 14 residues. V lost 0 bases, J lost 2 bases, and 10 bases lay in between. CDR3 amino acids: CSVEEPTANYGYTF. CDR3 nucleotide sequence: TGCAGCGTTGAAGAGCCTACAGCCAACTATGGCTACACCTTC.

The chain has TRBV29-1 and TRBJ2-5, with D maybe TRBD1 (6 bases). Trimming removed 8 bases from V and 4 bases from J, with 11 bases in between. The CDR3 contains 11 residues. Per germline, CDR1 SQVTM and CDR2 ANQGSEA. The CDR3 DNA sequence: TGCAGCATAAACAGGGTAGAGACCCAGTACTTC. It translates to CSINRVETQYF.

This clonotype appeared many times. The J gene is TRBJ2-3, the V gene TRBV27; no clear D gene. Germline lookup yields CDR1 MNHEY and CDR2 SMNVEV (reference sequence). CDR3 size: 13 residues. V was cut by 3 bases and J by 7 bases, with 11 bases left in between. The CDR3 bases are TGTGCCAGCAGTTTGGCAGATCCTAATACGCAGTATTTT. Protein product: CASSLADPNTQYF.

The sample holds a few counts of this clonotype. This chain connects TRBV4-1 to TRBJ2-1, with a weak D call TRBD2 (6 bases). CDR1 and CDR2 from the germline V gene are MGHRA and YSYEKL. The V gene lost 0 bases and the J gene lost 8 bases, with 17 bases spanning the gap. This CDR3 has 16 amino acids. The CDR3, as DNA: TGCGCCAGCAGCCAAGAGGTGGAGGGAAGGTTGTATGAGCAGTTCTTC. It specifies CASSQEVEGRLYEQFF.

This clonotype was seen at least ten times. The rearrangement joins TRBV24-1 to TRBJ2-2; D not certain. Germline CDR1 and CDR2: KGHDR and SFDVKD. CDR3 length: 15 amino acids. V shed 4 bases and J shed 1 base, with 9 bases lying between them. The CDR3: CATSDPGRNTGELFF. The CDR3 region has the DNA TGTGCCACCAGTGACCCGGGCAGGAACACCGGGGAGCTGTTTTTT.

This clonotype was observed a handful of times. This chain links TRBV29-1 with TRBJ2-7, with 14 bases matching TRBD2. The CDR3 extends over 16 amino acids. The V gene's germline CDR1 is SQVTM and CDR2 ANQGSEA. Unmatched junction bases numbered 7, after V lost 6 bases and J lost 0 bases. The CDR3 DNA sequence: TGCAGCGTGGGGACTAGCGGGAGCAAGACCTCCTACGAGCAGTACTTC. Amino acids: CSVGTSGSKTSYEQYF.

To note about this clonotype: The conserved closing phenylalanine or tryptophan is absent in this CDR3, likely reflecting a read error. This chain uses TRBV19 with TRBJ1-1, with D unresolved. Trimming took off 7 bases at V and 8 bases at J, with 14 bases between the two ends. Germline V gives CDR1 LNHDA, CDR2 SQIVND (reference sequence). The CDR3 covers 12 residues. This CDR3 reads CASKSTTEEAFL. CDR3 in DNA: TGTGCCAGTAAGTCGACCACGGAGGAAGCTTTCCTT.

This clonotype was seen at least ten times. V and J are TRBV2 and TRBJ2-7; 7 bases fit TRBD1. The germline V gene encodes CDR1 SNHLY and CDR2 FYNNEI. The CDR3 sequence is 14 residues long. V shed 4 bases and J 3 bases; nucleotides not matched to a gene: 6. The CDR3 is CASSADRRDYEQYF. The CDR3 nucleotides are TGTGCCAGCAGTGCGGACAGGAGAGACTACGAGCAGTACTTC.